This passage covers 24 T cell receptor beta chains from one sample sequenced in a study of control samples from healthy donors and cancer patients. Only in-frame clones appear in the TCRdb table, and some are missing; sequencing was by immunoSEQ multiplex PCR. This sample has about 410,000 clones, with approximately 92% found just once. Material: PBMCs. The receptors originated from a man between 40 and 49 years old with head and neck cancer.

CDR3 DNA: TGCGCCAGCAGCCAGCCTACCGGGTACTCTGGCTACACCTTC. This encodes CASSQPTGYSGYTF. This chain uses TRBV4-1 with TRBJ1-2; the D is unclear. The CDR3 is made up of 14 amino acids. Trimming took 3 bases from V and 7 from J, leaving 15 bases between them. The germline CDR1 and CDR2 sequences are MGHRA and YSYEKL.

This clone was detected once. CDR3 region: CASSPLPAAYEQYF. The CDR3 DNA is TGTGCCAGCAGCCCCTTACCAGCTGCCTACGAGCAGTACTTC. The chain carries TRBV3-1 (or the pseudogene TRBV3-2) and TRBJ2-7; no definite D call. This CDR3 comprises 14 residues. Germline CDR1 LGHDT, CDR2 YNNKEL (reference sequence). Trimming left V 4 bases short and J 2 bases short, with 12 bases between.

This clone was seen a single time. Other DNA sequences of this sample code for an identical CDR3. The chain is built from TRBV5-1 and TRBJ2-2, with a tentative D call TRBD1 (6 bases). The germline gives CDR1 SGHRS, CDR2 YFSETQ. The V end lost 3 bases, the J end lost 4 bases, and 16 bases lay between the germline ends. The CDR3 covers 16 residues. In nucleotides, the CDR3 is TGCGCCAGCAGCTCCGGCGGCAGGGGTGGCACCGGGGAGCTGTTTTTT. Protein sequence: CASSSGGRGGTGELFF.

Written as DNA, the CDR3 is TGTGCCAGCAGCCTGGGACAGGGGACCACTGAAGCTTTCTTT. Translating it yields CASSLGQGTTEAFF. This rearrangement joins TRBV5-4 to TRBJ1-1, with 10 bases matching TRBD1. The ends lost 4 bases at V and 4 bases at J; junction bases unmatched: 4. The CDR3 is 14 amino acids. CDR1 and CDR2 (germline): SGHNT, YYREEE (reference sequence).

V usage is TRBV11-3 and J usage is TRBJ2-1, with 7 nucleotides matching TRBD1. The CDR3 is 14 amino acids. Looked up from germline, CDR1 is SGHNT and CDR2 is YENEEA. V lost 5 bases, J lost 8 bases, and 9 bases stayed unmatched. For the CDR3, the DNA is TGTGCCAGCAGCACCAGACAGGGCTTGTATGAGCAGTTCTTC. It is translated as CASSTRQGLYEQFF.

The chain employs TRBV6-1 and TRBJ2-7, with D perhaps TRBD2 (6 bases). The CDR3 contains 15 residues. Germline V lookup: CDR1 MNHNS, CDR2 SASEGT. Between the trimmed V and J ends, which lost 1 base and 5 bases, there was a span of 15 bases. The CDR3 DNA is TGTGCCAGCAGTGAAGGTTGGGGGGTTAGAGACGAGCAGTACTTC. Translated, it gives CASSEGWGVRDEQYF.

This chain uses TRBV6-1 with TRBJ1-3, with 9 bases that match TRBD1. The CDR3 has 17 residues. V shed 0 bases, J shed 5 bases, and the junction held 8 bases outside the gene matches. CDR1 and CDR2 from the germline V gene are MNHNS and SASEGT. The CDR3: CASSEARDRERRNTIYF. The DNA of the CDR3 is TGTGCCAGCAGTGAAGCTCGGGACAGGGAAAGAAGAAACACCATATATTTT.

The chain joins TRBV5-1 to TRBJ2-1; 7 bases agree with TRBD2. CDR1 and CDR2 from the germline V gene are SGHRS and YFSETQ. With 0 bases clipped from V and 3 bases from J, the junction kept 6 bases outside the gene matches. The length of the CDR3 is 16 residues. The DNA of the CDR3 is TGCGCCAGCAGCTTGGTTGGGCGGGAGTACTACAATGAGCAGTTCTTC. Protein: CASSLVGREYYNEQFF.

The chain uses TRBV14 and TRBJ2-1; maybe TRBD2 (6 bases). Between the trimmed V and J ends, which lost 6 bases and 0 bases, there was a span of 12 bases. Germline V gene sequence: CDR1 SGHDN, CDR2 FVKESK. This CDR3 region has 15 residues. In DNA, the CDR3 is TGTGCCAGCAGTTCCCCCGGGAGCTCCTACAATGAGCAGTTCTTC. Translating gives CASSSPGSSYNEQFF.

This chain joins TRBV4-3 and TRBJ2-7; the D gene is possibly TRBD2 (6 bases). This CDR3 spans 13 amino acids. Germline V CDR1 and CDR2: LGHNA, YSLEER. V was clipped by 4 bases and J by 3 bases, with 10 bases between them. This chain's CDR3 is CASSRDLFYEQYF. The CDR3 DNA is TGCGCCAGCAGCCGGGACTTATTCTACGAGCAGTACTTC.

The CDR3 DNA follows: TGTGCCAGTAGTAATTCCGGGTATCAGCCCCAGCATTTT. The encoded protein is CASSNSGYQPQHF. The chain has TRBV19 and TRBJ1-5; D gene ambiguous. CDR3 length: 13 amino acids. With 4 bases removed from V and 5 bases from J, the gap between germline ends came to 9 bases. Germline-derived CDR1 and CDR2 are LNHDA and SQIVND (reference sequence).

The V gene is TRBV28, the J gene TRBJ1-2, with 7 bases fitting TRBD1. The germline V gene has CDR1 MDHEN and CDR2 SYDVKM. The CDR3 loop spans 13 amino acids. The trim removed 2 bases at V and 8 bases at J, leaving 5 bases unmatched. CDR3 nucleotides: TGTGCCAGCAGTTTAGACAGGGATTGGGGCTACACCTTC. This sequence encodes CASSLDRDWGYTF.

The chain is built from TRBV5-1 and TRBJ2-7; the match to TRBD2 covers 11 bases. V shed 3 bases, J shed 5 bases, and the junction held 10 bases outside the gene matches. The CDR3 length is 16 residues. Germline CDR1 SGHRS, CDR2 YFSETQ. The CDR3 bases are TGCGCCAGCAGCTGGACAGGGACTAGCGGTAGGGACGAGCAGTACTTC. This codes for CASSWTGTSGRDEQYF.

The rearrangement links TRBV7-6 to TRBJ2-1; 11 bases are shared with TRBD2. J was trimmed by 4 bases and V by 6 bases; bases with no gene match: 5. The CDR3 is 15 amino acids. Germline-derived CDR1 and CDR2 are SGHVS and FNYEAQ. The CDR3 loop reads CASSSGTSGYNEQFF. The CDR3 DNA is TGTGCCAGCAGTTCCGGGACTAGCGGATACAATGAGCAGTTCTTC.

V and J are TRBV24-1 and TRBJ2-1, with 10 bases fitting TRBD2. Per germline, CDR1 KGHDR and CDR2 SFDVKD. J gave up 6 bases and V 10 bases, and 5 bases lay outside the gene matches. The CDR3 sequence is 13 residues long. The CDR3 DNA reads TGTGCCACAGCGGGGGGGCTGGTCAATGAGCAGTTCTTC. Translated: CATAGGLVNEQFF.

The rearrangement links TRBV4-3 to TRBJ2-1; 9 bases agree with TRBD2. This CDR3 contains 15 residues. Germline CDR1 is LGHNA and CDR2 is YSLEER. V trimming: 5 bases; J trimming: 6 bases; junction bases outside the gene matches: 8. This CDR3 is CASSDGTSFANEQFF. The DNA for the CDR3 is TGCGCCAGCAGCGATGGGACTAGCTTTGCCAATGAGCAGTTCTTC.

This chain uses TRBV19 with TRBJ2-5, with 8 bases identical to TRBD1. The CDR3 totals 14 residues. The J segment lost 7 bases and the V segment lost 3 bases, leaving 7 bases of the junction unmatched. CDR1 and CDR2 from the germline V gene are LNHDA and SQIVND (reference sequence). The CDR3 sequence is CASSIQGAFVTQYF. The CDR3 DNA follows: TGTGCCAGTAGTATCCAGGGGGCGTTTGTGACCCAGTACTTC.

CDR3 sequence reads: CASSAGLAQPQHF. The CDR3 region has the DNA TGTGCCAGCAGTGCAGGGTTGGCTCAGCCCCAGCATTTT. The chain combines TRBV7-9 with TRBJ1-5; D is perhaps TRBD1 (5 bases). Germline CDR1 SEHNR, CDR2 FQNEAQ (reference sequence). This CDR3 spans 13 amino acids. The germline V and J ends were trimmed by 6 bases and 6 bases, with 12 bases remaining between them.

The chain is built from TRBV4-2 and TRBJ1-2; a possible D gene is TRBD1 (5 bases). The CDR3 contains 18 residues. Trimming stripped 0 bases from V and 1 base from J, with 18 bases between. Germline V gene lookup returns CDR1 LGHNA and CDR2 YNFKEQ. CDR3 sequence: CASSQDSTPGPSNYGYTF. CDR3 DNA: TGTGCCAGCAGCCAAGATTCAACCCCGGGACCGAGTAACTATGGCTACACCTTC.

This CDR3 is CASSLEGTEYTEAFF. The DNA for the CDR3 is TGCGCCAGCAGCTTGGAAGGTACAGAGTACACTGAAGCTTTCTTT. The chain combines TRBV5-1 with TRBJ1-1; D not resolved. Trimming left V 0 bases short and J 3 bases short, with 12 bases between. CDR3 length equals 15 residues. The germline gives CDR1 SGHRS, CDR2 YFSETQ.

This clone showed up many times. The CDR3 nucleotides read TGTGCCAGCCCGAGGGAGGGTGAACTAAACAATGAGCAGTTCTTC. Encoded protein: CASPREGELNNEQFF. V is TRBV18 and J is TRBJ2-1; 7 nucleotides agree with TRBD2. Germline V gene sequence: CDR1 KGHSH, CDR2 LQKENI. The CDR3 runs 15 residues. V shed 8 bases, J shed 5 bases, and the junction held 12 bases outside the gene matches.

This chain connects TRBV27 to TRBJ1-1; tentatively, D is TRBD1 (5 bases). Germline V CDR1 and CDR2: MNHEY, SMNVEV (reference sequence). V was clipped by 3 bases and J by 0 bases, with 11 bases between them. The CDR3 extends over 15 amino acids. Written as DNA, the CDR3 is TGTGCCAGCAGTTTGGGGGGAACGTTGAACACTGAAGCTTTCTTT. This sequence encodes CASSLGGTLNTEAFF.

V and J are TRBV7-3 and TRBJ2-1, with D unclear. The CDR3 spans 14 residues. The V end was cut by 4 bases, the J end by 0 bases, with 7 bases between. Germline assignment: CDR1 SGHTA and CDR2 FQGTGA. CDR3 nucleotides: TGTGCCAGCAGCTCTACGGACTCCTACAATGAGCAGTTCTTC. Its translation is CASSSTDSYNEQFF.

CDR3 nucleotides: TGTGCCAGCTCACCACAGGGAAACGATGGCTACACCTTC. Translating gives CASSPQGNDGYTF. The V gene is TRBV18, the J gene TRBJ1-2; D is unclear. The CDR3 runs to 13 residues. V was trimmed by 1 base and J by 6 bases, leaving 9 bases between them. Germline CDR1 reads KGHSH; CDR2 reads LQKENI.